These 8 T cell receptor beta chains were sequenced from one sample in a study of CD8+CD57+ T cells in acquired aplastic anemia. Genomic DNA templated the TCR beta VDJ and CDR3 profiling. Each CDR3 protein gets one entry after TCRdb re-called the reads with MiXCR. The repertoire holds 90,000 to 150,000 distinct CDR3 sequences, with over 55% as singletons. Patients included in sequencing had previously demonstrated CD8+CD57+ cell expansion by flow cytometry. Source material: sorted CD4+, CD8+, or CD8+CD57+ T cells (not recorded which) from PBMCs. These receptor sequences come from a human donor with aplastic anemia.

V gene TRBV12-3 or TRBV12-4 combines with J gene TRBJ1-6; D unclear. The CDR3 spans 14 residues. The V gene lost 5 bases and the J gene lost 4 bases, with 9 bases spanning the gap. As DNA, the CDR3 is TGTGCCAGCAGTGAGACGGCTTATAATTCACCCCTCCACTTT. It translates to CASSETAYNSPLHF.

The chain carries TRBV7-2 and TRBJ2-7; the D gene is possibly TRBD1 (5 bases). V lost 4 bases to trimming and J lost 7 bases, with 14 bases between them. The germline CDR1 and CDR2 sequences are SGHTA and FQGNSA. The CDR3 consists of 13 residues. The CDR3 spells CASSSVRVKEQYF. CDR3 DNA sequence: TGTGCCAGCAGCTCGGTCAGGGTCAAGGAGCAGTACTTC.

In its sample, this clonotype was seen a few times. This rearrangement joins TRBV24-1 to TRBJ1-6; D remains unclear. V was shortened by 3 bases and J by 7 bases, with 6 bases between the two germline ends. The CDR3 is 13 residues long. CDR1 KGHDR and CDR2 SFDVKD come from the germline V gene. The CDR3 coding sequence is TGTGCCACCAGTGATGGGTGGAATTCACCCCTCCACTTT. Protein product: CATSDGWNSPLHF.

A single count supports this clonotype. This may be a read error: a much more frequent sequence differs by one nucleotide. DNA of the CDR3: TGTGCCAGCAGCTTAGATCACAGGGGCACTGAAGCTCTCTTT. Its translation: CASSLDHRGTEALF. The chain recombines TRBV11-2 with TRBJ1-1, with 7 bases matching TRBD1. The CDR3 consists of 14 residues. Germline V CDR1 and CDR2: SGHAT, FQNNGV. Drawing the rest from reference TRBV11-2 and TRBJ1-1, the complete variable domain is EAGVAQSPRYKIIEKRQSVAFWCNPISGHATLYWYQQILGQGPKLLIQFQNNGVVDDSQLPKDRFSAERLKGVDSTLKIQPAKLEDSAVYLCASSLDHRGTEALFGQGTRLTVV.

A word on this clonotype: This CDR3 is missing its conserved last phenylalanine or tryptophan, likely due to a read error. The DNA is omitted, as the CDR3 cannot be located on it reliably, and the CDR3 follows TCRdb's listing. The chain's CDR3 is CASSERHSSGANVLTM. The rearrangement uses TRBV2 and TRBJ2-6. Per germline, CDR1 SNHLY and CDR2 FYNNEI. The CDR3 length equals 16 residues, ends included.

In DNA form, the CDR3 reads TGTGCTAGTGGTTTGGTACTGGGGAGGAACACTGAAGCTTTCTTT. This encodes CASGLVLGRNTEAFF. This sequence joins TRBV12-5 and TRBJ1-1; D remains unclear. Germline V gene lookup returns CDR1 LGHNT and CDR2 FRNRAP. The CDR3 loop spans 15 amino acids. V gave up 0 bases and J gave up 1 base, with 9 bases separating them. The full variable domain, with the rest looked up from reference TRBV12-5 and TRBJ1-1, is DARVTQTPRHKVTEMGQEVTMRCQPILGHNTVFWYRQTMMQGLELLAYFRNRAPLDDSGMPKDRFSAEMPDATLATLKIQPSEPRDSAVYFCASGLVLGRNTEAFFGQGTRLTVV.

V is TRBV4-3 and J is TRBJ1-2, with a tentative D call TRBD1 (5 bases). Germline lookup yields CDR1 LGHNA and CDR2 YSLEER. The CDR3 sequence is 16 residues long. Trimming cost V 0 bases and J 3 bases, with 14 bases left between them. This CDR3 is CASSQEWRGWDYGYTF. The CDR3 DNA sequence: TGCGCCAGCAGCCAAGAATGGCGGGGCTGGGACTATGGCTACACCTTC.

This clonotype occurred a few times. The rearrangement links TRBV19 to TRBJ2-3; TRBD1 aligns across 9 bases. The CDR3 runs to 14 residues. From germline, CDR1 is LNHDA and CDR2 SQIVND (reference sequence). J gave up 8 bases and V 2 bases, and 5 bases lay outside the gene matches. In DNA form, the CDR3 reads TGTGCCAGTAGTATACACTCGGGACAGGGTACGCAGTATTTT. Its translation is CASSIHSGQGTQYF.